This TCR beta chain was captured by sequencing in a study of cytotoxic CD8 clonotypes in ibrutinib-treated CLL. Study information: Response samples were taken after a median about twelve months of treatment, range 6 to 36.

Overall study results and limits: Clonality went up at the time of ibrutinib response, stayed stable in sustained remission, and later dropped back toward its baseline level at progression.

In regard to this clone: Its antigen is currently unknown.

There are 16 residues in the CDR3. Germline lookup yields CDR1 MNHEY and CDR2 SVGAGI. Trimming removed 2 bases from V and 4 bases from J; junction bases left unmatched: 4. Libraries were prepared by immunoSEQ multiplex PCR; TCRdb keeps only in-frame clonotypes and omits some of them. This table holds 250,000 to 350,000 clones, roughly three quarters found once. The source material was PBMCs, sampled at disease progression, from a patient treated with ibrutinib. The V and J genes are TRBV6-5 and TRBJ1-5; TRBD1 matches at 11 bases. The clonotype was recovered from a human donor with chronic lymphocytic leukemia. CDR3 in amino acids: CASSYRRDRGNQPQHF. As DNA, the CDR3 is TGTGCCAGCAGTTACCGGAGGGACAGGGGGAATCAGCCCCAGCATTTT.